The T cell receptor beta chain described here comes from a study of cytomegalovirus exposure and HLA in healthy donors. About the research overall: One earlier analysis, a look at about 179 million T cells, found 117 million unique TCR beta sequences. Study observations and caveats: The authors excluded some V segments, including TRBV6-2 and TRBV6-3, as indistinguishable. As confirmed in vitro, a few CMV-associated chains were specific for CMV antigens.

In the PCR, 60 Vbeta and 13 Jbeta primers were used. Here immunoSEQ multiplex PCR was the method, and the copy in TCRdb shows in-frame clones only, minus some. The table lists around 92,000 clones, 75% to 85% of them singletons. Healthy bone marrow donors supplied every sample. The CDR3 extends over 14 amino acids. Germline V CDR1 and CDR2: LNHDA, SQIVND (reference sequence). V was pared by 6 bases and J by 2 bases, with 11 bases between. On this clone itself: Antigen unknown.

The clonotype originates from a man younger than 30 in good health and CMV-seronegative. Sequenced input: PBMCs. J is TRBJ1-5 and V is TRBV19, with TRBD1 as a possible D gene (5 bases). The CDR3 region has the DNA TGTGCCAGTAGCCAGGGTCGGGGCAATCAGCCCCAGCATTTT. Its translation: CASSQGRGNQPQHF.